The source of this T cell receptor beta chain is a study of beta chain features in type 1 diabetes. Study-level findings and limits: Whether HLA type affects TCRB rearrangement stayed undetermined in the present work.

This clone has more than one count but fewer than ten. What it binds is not known. Every bit of the isolated RNA underwent reverse transcription, so sequencing read expressed TCRB transcripts. Assay used: immunoSEQ multiplex PCR; TCRdb lists only in-frame clones, some missing. The data contain about 140,000 clones, 6.9% of them seen just once; the ten biggest clones take up around 1.3%. V shed 4 bases, J shed 6 bases, and the junction held 6 bases outside the gene matches. The CDR3 is 16 residues long. Germline loops: CDR1 SGHRS, CDR2 YFSETQ. The chain has TRBV5-1 and TRBJ2-2, with 13 bases fitting TRBD2. Sequenced: central memory CD4+ T cells from blood. The origin of this receptor is a young woman in good health. The CDR3 DNA sequence: TGCGCCAGCAGCCTGTCGGGACTAGCGGGACCCGGGGAGCTGTTTTTT. Translation: CASSLSGLAGPGELFF.